At least ten counts were recorded for the clone carrying this TCR beta chain. The antigen is not known. Synthesis of cDNA was performed by 5'RACE using 10-nucleotide random UMIs. TCRdb reanalysed the 5' RACE reads using MiXCR and keeps one entry per CDR3 protein. This sample has 31,000 or so distinct CDR3 sequences, with about 1.6% found just once. V dropped 0 bases and J dropped 2 bases, with 7 bases sitting between them. This CDR3 is 14 amino acids long. From germline, CDR1 is MNHNY and CDR2 SVGAGI (reference sequence). The data derive from a study of neurological immune-mediated disorders. Overall study findings and caveats: Multiple sclerosis patients had less TCR clonal expansion than even healthy controls, unlike HTLV-1-associated myelopathy.

The clonotype originates from a woman aged 30 to 39 with multiple sclerosis. The genes are TRBV6-6 and TRBJ1-2; D is unresolved. The sample consisted of PBMCs. The CDR3 DNA reads TGTGCCAGCAGTTACTCGACATCCAACTATGGCTACACCTTC. This codes for CASSYSTSNYGYTF.